Sequencing of this T cell receptor (beta chain) was carried out in a study of T cell responses to AZD1222 COVID-19 vaccine. The study, taken as a whole, reports: Close to half of spike-specific TCRs reportedly recognize unmutated variant regions. Spike as a whole was targeted by vaccine-associated CD4 TCRs, dominant at 160-218 and 743-854.

Deletions cut 3 bases from V and 4 bases from J, with 9 bases between. CDR1 and CDR2 (germline): DFQATT, SNEGSKA (reference sequence). The CDR3 runs to 12 residues. Data came from immunoSEQ multiplex PCR; TCRdb stores just in-frame clones and leaves some out. The repertoire has 120,000 or so clones, 88% of them found once; the top ten carry about 8.3%. Notes on this clone: As yet, its antigen is unknown.

The origin of this receptor is an adult in good health. This material consisted of peripheral blood, taken on day 0 of AZD1222 vaccination. The chain employs TRBV20-1 and TRBJ1-1; no clear D gene. CDR3 bases: TGCAGTGCTAGTCCCAGGACCACTGAAGCTTTCTTT. As protein: CSASPRTTEAFF.